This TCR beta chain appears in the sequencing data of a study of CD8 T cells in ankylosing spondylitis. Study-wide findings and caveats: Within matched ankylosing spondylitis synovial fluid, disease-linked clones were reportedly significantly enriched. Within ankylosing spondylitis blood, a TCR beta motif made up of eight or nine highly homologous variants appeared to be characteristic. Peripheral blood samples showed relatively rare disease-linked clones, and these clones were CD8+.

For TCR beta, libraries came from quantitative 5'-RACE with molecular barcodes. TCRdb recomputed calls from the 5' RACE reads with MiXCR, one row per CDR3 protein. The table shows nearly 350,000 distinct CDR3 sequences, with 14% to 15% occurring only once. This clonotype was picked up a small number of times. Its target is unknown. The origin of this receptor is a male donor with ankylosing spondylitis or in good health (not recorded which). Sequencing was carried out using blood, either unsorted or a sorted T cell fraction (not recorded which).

The CDR3 reads CASTMTKGSIGELFF. The CDR3 nucleotides read TGTGCCAGCACCATGACAAAGGGGTCCATCGGGGAGCTGTTTTTT. The genes are TRBV12-3 or TRBV12-4 and TRBJ2-2; D might be TRBD1 (5 bases). Trimming removed 7 bases at V and 7 bases at J, with 19 bases between. This CDR3 region has 15 residues.